These 24 T cell receptor beta chains were all obtained from the same sample, sequenced in a study of blood T cell repertoires in COVID-19. Using immunoSEQ multiplex PCR, the repertoire was profiled, and TCRdb retains in-frame clones only, with some absent. The repertoire has approximately 220,000 clones, about four fifths of them found once; the top ten carry around 3.3%. The sequenced sample was PBMCs or T cells enriched from blood (not recorded which). These receptors originate from a woman in her thirties or forties who had been exposed to COVID-19.

This clone was found once. CDR3 sequence reads: CASSLESVYGNTIYF. CDR3 bases: TGTGCCAGCAGCTTAGAATCGGTATATGGAAACACCATATATTTT. The J gene is TRBJ1-3, the V gene TRBV7-6, with D unclear. Trimming took 1 base from V and 3 from J, leaving 10 bases between them. CDR1 is SGHVS and CDR2 is FNYEAQ in the germline V gene. The CDR3 runs to 15 residues.

The chain is built from TRBV4-2 and TRBJ1-1; weak D call: TRBD1 (5 bases). V shed 2 bases and J shed 2 bases, with 12 bases lying between them. The CDR3 sequence is 15 residues long. Germline values: CDR1 LGHNA, CDR2 YNFKEQ. The CDR3 sequence is CASSQLETGNTEAFF. CDR3 DNA: TGTGCCAGCAGCCAATTAGAAACAGGTAACACTGAAGCTTTCTTT.

The chain is built from TRBV30 and TRBJ1-3; 8 nucleotides agree with TRBD1. The CDR3 is 16 amino acids. The V gene's germline CDR1 is GTSNPN and CDR2 SVGIG (reference sequence). Unmatched junction bases numbered 7, after V lost 3 bases and J lost 0 bases. The CDR3 protein is CAWREGQAYSGNTIYF. CDR3 nucleotides: TGTGCCTGGAGAGAGGGACAGGCCTACTCTGGAAACACCATATATTTT.

CDR3 bases: TGCAGCGTTGATGGCGGGGAGGGTCAGCCCCAGCATTTT. This translates into CSVDGGEGQPQHF. J is TRBJ1-5 and V is TRBV29-1; unclear D gene. The germline CDR1 and CDR2 sequences are SQVTM and ANQGSEA. Trimming took 3 bases from V and 6 from J, leaving 12 bases between them. There are 13 residues in the CDR3.

The CDR3 spells CASNYGGTEAFF. CDR3 sequence (DNA): TGTGCCAGTAATTACGGGGGCACTGAAGCTTTCTTT. This chain connects TRBV19 to TRBJ1-1, with TRBD1 as a possible D gene (5 bases). The CDR3 spans 12 residues. Germline V lookup: CDR1 LNHDA, CDR2 SQIVND (reference sequence). V was pared by 7 bases and J by 4 bases, with 10 bases between.

V and J are TRBV10-3 and TRBJ1-1; no reliable D call. Germline V gene sequence: CDR1 ENHRY, CDR2 SYGVKD. V lost 8 bases to trimming and J lost 0 bases, with 13 bases between them. The CDR3 sequence is 14 residues long. CDR3 nucleotides: TGTGCCATCGGTGGGCAGGCCATGAACACTGAAGCTTTCTTT. It translates to CAIGGQAMNTEAFF.

The CDR3 reads CASRAELGGANGYTF. CDR3 sequence (DNA): TGTGCCAGCAGGGCCGAATTAGGGGGCGCGAATGGCTACACCTTC. The chain employs TRBV6-4 and TRBJ1-2, with 7 bases aligning to TRBD1. The junction had 13 bases not matched to a gene; V was cut back by 6 bases and J by 6 bases. CDR3 length: 15 residues. Germline-derived CDR1 and CDR2 are MRHNA and SNTAGT.

This clone has a handful of counts. The chain combines TRBV20-1 with TRBJ2-1; a weak D match, TRBD2 (6 bases). The CDR3 contains 11 residues. V dropped 6 bases and J dropped 12 bases, with 15 bases sitting between them. The germline V gene has CDR1 DFQATT and CDR2 SNEGSKA (reference sequence). CDR3 protein: CSALGLGGQFF. In DNA form, the CDR3 reads TGCAGTGCGCTGGGACTGGGAGGGCAGTTCTTC.

This clone occurred many times. The chain carries TRBV18 and TRBJ1-4, with 8 nucleotides matching TRBD1. This CDR3 region has 13 residues. Germline V gene data show CDR1 as KGHSH and CDR2 as LQKENI. The trim removed 6 bases at V and 6 bases at J, leaving 3 bases unmatched. The CDR3: CASSEDRDEKLFF. The DNA for the CDR3 is TGTGCCAGCTCTGAGGACAGGGATGAAAAACTGTTTTTT.

The chain uses TRBV5-1 and TRBJ1-4, with D possibly matching TRBD1 (6 bases). This CDR3 is built from 17 residues. Germline V lookup: CDR1 SGHRS, CDR2 YFSETQ. Trimming took off 4 bases at V and 5 bases at J, with 21 bases between the two ends. The DNA for the CDR3 is TGCGCCAGCAGCCCGTCTTTCTCGGGTAGGGGGAATGAAAAACTGTTTTTT. Protein: CASSPSFSGRGNEKLFF.

The V call is TRBV9, the J call TRBJ2-1; 14 bases match TRBD2. The CDR3 is made up of 15 amino acids. V lost 4 bases, J lost 5 bases, and 2 bases stayed unmatched. Germline lookup yields CDR1 SGDLS and CDR2 YYNGEE. The CDR3 loop is CASSRGLAGDNEQFF. The CDR3 bases are TGTGCCAGCAGCCGGGGACTAGCGGGGGACAATGAGCAGTTCTTC. The variable domain in full, with the rest retrieved from reference TRBV9 and TRBJ2-1, is DSGVTQTPKHLITATGQRVTLRCSPRSGDLSVYWYQQSLDQGLQFLIQYYNGEERAKGNILERFSAQQFPDLHSELNLSSLELGDSALYFCASSRGLAGDNEQFFGPGTRLTVL.

The V call is TRBV6-5, the J call TRBJ1-1, with a tentative D call TRBD1 (5 bases). Trimming pared 4 bases from V and 0 bases from J, leaving 12 bases between. This CDR3 is 15 amino acids long. Germline loops: CDR1 MNHEY, CDR2 SVGAGI. CDR3 DNA sequence: TGTGCCAGCAGTTCCTTAGACAGTATGAACACTGAAGCTTTCTTT. This codes for CASSSLDSMNTEAFF.

The CDR3 sequence: CASSAADSQVTIYF. CDR3 sequence (DNA): TGTGCCAGCAGCGCAGCGGACAGCCAGGTCACCATATATTTT. The chain uses TRBV9 and TRBJ1-3; a weak D match, TRBD1 (6 bases). Germline V gene sequence: CDR1 SGDLS, CDR2 YYNGEE. V lost 3 bases and J 9 bases, leaving 16 bases between the germline ends. The length of the CDR3 is 14 residues.

This rearrangement joins TRBV10-3 to TRBJ2-5; D is uncertain. The length of the CDR3 is 11 residues. Germline-derived CDR1 and CDR2 are ENHRY and SYGVKD. The V end was cut by 10 bases, the J end by 2 bases, with 8 bases between. CDR3 loop: CASADQETQYF. The DNA for the CDR3 is TGTGCCAGTGCAGATCAAGAGACCCAGTACTTC.

The CDR3 sequence: CAWDRRAGNTIYF. DNA of the CDR3: TGTGCCTGGGATCGGAGGGCAGGAAACACCATATATTTT. The chain is built from TRBV30 and TRBJ1-3; D gene unclear. Germline V gene data show CDR1 as GTSNPN and CDR2 as SVGIG (reference sequence). The length of the CDR3 is 13 residues. Trimming removed 5 bases at V and 4 bases at J, with 12 bases between.

The CDR3 nucleotides are TGTGCCAGCAGCCAAAGTGGGCCACCCCTCCACTTT. Protein product: CASSQSGPPLHF. V is TRBV5-4 and J is TRBJ1-6; D ambiguous. CDR1 is SGHNT and CDR2 is YYREEE in the germline V gene (reference sequence). The CDR3 spans 12 residues. Trimming cost V 4 bases and J 11 bases, with 10 bases left between them.

V and J are TRBV6-5 and TRBJ1-1; D is unresolved. Germline CDR1 is MNHEY and CDR2 is SVGAGI. The CDR3 has 11 amino acids. V was pared by 6 bases and J by 5 bases, with 7 bases between. CDR3 in amino acids: CASSTNTEAFF. CDR3 in DNA: TGTGCCAGCAGCACAAATACTGAAGCTTTCTTT.

The chain couples TRBV5-1 to TRBJ2-2; TRBD1 matches at 8 bases. CDR3 length equals 15 residues. V lost 2 bases and J lost 6; bases outside the gene matches: 6. Germline V gene data show CDR1 as SGHRS and CDR2 as YFSETQ. The CDR3 is CASSLLDRAAGELFF. DNA for the CDR3: TGCGCCAGCAGCTTATTGGACAGGGCGGCCGGGGAGCTGTTTTTT.

This rearrangement joins TRBV15 to TRBJ2-2, with TRBD1 as a possible D gene (6 bases). The V and J ends lost 10 bases and 6 bases respectively, with 12 bases between them. The CDR3 sequence is 12 residues long. Looked up from germline, CDR1 is LNHNV and CDR2 is YYDKDF (reference sequence). Here the CDR3 reads CAKAQGPGELFF. CDR3 bases: TGTGCCAAAGCTCAGGGGCCCGGGGAGCTGTTTTTT.

This sequence joins TRBV6-5 and TRBJ1-2; the D gene is possibly TRBD1 (6 bases). V was shortened by 5 bases and J by 3 bases, with 16 bases between the two germline ends. This CDR3 contains 15 residues. Germline V lookup: CDR1 MNHEY, CDR2 SVGAGI. CDR3 sequence (DNA): TGTGCCAGCAGTACCGGGACATCCTCTTACTATGGCTACACCTTC. Translated: CASSTGTSSYYGYTF.

J is TRBJ2-5 and V is TRBV7-2; 8 bases agree with TRBD2. With V trimmed by 3 bases and J by 1 base, 4 bases remained unmatched. The CDR3 is 15 residues long. Germline CDR1 is SGHTA and CDR2 is FQGNSA. CDR3 sequence: CASSFPAGGQETQYF. The CDR3 bases are TGTGCCAGCAGCTTCCCCGCGGGGGGCCAAGAGACCCAGTACTTC. The whole variable domain, filled in from reference TRBV7-2 and TRBJ2-5, reads GAGVSQSPSNKVTEKGKDVELRCDPISGHTALYWYRQSLGQGLEFLIYFQGNSAPDKSGLPSDRFSAERTGGSVSTLTIQRTQQEDSAVYLCASSFPAGGQETQYFGPGTRLLVL.

The V and J genes are TRBV24-1 and TRBJ2-1; D is perhaps TRBD1 (5 bases). This CDR3 comprises 16 residues. Looked up from germline, CDR1 is KGHDR and CDR2 is SFDVKD. Trimming took off 5 bases at V and 0 bases at J, with 13 bases between the two ends. DNA for the CDR3: TGTGCCACCAGTGCCTTGACAGCGAGCTCCTACAATGAGCAGTTCTTC. The encoded protein is CATSALTASSYNEQFF.

The chain joins TRBV28 to TRBJ1-2; 7 nucleotides align to TRBD1. In germline, CDR1 is MDHEN, CDR2 SYDVKM. The CDR3 has 13 residues. V shed 3 bases, J shed 5 bases, and the junction held 3 bases outside the gene matches. This CDR3 is CASSFTGEYGYTF. Written as DNA, the CDR3 is TGTGCCAGCAGTTTTACAGGGGAGTATGGCTACACCTTC.

This clone was picked up a small number of times. This CDR3 is CASSPRGLLNEKLFF. The CDR3 DNA sequence: TGTGCCAGCTCACCAAGGGGGCTCCTTAATGAAAAACTGTTTTTT. This rearrangement joins TRBV18 to TRBJ1-4; 7 bases are a match to TRBD1. This CDR3 contains 15 residues. Per the germline V gene, CDR1 is KGHSH and CDR2 is LQKENI. Trimming at V came to 2 bases and at J to 4 bases, leaving 4 bases not matched to a gene.